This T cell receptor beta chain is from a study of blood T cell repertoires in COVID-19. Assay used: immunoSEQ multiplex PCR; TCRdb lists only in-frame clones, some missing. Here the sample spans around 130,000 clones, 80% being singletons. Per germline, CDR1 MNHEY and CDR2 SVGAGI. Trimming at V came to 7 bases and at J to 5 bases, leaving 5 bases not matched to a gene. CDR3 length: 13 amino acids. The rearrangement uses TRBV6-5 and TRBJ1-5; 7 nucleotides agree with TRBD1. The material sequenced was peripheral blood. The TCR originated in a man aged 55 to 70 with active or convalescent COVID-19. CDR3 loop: CASIGTVYQPQHF. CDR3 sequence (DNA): TGTGCCAGCATAGGGACAGTTTATCAGCCCCAGCATTTT.